This T cell receptor (beta chain) is from a study of cytomegalovirus exposure and HLA in healthy donors. The wider study: Ancestry clustering placed roughly 86% of roughly 400 genotyped donors in the Caucasian-associated cluster.

CDR3 length: 14 amino acids. Losses at the gene ends were 5 bases for V and 2 bases for J; bases not matched to a gene: 3. CDR1 is SGHRS and CDR2 is YFSETQ in the germline V gene. Primers for the PCR totalled 60 Vbeta and 13 Jbeta. Profiled with immunoSEQ multiplex PCR; TCRdb holds only in-frame clones, not every one. The ten top clones account for roughly 0.64%, within a sample of around 100,000 clones. General study results and limits: For TCR beta chains, V- and J-gene trimming was later linked to a missense DCLRE1C variant. Among CMV-associated TCR beta chains, most appeared HLA-restricted in a later analysis.

Notes on this clone: Its antigen is not known.

Sequenced input: PBMCs. The chain carries TRBV5-1 and TRBJ2-3; TRBD2 matches 9 bases. The TCR comes from a man between 50 and 59 years old in good health and CMV-seronegative. The CDR3 region has the DNA TGCGCCAGCAGGCTAGCGGGGCACACAGATACGCAGTATTTT. Its translation: CASRLAGHTDTQYF.